This record looks at one T cell receptor beta chain sequence and its context. Its antigen remains unidentified. Method: immunoSEQ multiplex PCR; TCRdb's copy keeps in-frame clones and lacks some. The profile covers around 750,000 clones, with around two thirds appearing a single time and less than 2% taken by the ten largest. Researchers partitioned CD4+ cells into CD45RA+ naive and CD45RA-negative memory subsets. The data stem from a study of shared clonotypes between healthy human individuals. Study findings and constraints: What limited the represented genetic and exposure-history diversity was the small number of donors. Generally, estimated richness proved larger in naive subsets than it did in memory subsets.

Per the germline V gene, CDR1 is MGHRA and CDR2 is YSYEKL. The CDR3 covers 16 residues. V was trimmed by 1 base and J by 7 bases, leaving 17 bases between them. This clonotype originated in a woman aged 25 to 39 in good health. The sequenced material came from memory CD4+ T cells sorted from blood. This sample's subset: CD45RA-negative fraction. This sequence joins TRBV4-1 and TRBJ1-5, with D tentatively TRBD1 (6 bases). CDR3 in DNA: TGCGCCAGCAGCCAAGGAAGAGGAGGGGGTAACCAGCCCCAGCATTTT. Residues: CASSQGRGGGNQPQHF.